This T cell receptor beta chain was identified in a study of circulating CD8 cells and anti-PD-1 response in melanoma (dated by TCRdb to between 2020 and 2021). For context, the study as a whole: Patients received nivolumab intravenously at 3 mg/kg every 2 weeks. Patients with complete or partial responses were counted as responders, while patients with stable or progressive disease (RECIST v1.1) were counted as non-responders. PD-1 on on-treatment samples was detected using a biotinylated anti-human IgG4 antibody. The TCR repertoire analysis included some 11 melanoma patients, of whom 7 were non-responders and 4 were responders. Of the 13 patients in the melanoma cohort, anti-PD-1 was received as first-line therapy by seven patients, and prior targeted therapy or immunotherapy had been received by six patients. The paper's findings and limits, for the study overall: Because material was limited, experiments were generally done without replicates. Diversity was greatest in the DNEG repertoire, PD-1 and DPOS had similar and higher clonality, and TIGIT repertoires had the lowest diversity. The authors pointed out that the cohort included both treatment-naive and previously treated patients, and that this mix could influence the results. Because tumor material could not be accessed, tumor reactivity was instead assessed with peptide assays on expanded sorted subsets. The published TCR repertoire comparisons relied only on baseline and M1 samples from a small cohort that had few responders. Repertoires were found to be largely private between subsets, with under 7.5% of TRB clonotypes shared at M1, and the highest sharing was observed between DPOS and TIGIT.

Notes on this clonotype: Its target antigen remains unknown. Per-base qualities were not stored, and no clone one base away is much larger.

The instrument given in TCRdb is NextSeq 500. Starting from about 15 ng of total RNA, TCR libraries were made with the QIAseq Immune Repertoire RNA Library Kit, Human TCR Panel. TCR libraries were sequenced on an Illumina NextSeq with a Mid Output V2 kit, and asymmetric 261x41 paired-end reads were used. Every TCR library was diluted down to approximately 4 nM, then pooled, denatured and loaded at about 0.9 pM. Concerning the study's data processing: The QIAGEN GeneGlobe Data Analysis Center was used to process TCR FASTQ files, and downstream analysis was done in R 3.5.2. Clonality was computed as one minus Shannon entropy normalized by the log of the number of unique productive sequences. For each subset, Fisher exact tests at 5% FDR were used to find TRA or TRB clonotypes whose abundance differed between baseline and M1. Differentially abundant clonotypes were categorized as emerging, expanding, contracting or non-expanding/contracting. Morisita's overlap index was used to measure repertoire overlap between patients. TCRdb redid the processing of the public reads, applying fastp at Q25 and MiXCR, and retained in-frame beta chains. Rows merge per CDR3 protein into single entries with the most common DNA and genes. TCRdb, not the original authors, processed these V and J calls. The sample table contains approximately 520 distinct CDR3 sequences; only one count was recorded for approximately 6% of them. The ten largest account for approximately 16% of the sample.

Using a BD FACSAria II cell sorter, four subsets defined by PD-1 and/or TIGIT were sorted out of live CD3+CD8+TCRalphabeta+ cells. To characterize how relevant each subset is to anti-PD-1 therapy response, circulating CD8 T cells were sorted into four subsets based on PD-1 and TIGIT expression. Both TCR alpha and TCR beta chains were sequenced from each sorted CD8 T-cell subset. Peripheral blood was collected at three points: before the first anti-PD-1 injection, after two injections and after four injections. PBMCs were isolated immediately by Ficoll gradient centrifugation. Until use, PBMCs were cryopreserved in liquid nitrogen in RPMI containing around 20% FCS and around 10% DMSO. After thawing, PBMCs were stained with a viability dye and with antibodies against CD3, CD8alpha, TCRalphabeta, PD-1 and TIGIT. The RNeasy Kit was used to extract total RNA, and all samples came in with a RIN above 7.

This sequence was found in a human donor with melanoma. Here the sequenced sample was CD8+ T cells from PBMCs, taken at baseline or after one month of anti-PD-1 therapy (not recorded which).

The DNA is TGTGCCAGCAGCCAAGATAGCGGTTATGGCTACACCTTC. This gives the protein CASSQDSGYGYTF. The rearrangement joined TRBV14 to TRBJ1-2; the D gene identity is not certain. Trimming costs V 0 bases and J 5 bases, and their ends lie 7 bases apart. The CDR3 spans 13 residues, from the cysteine through the phenylalanine. The sequence is cut down to CDR3 DNA, 39 bases in frame from base 1. The germline V gene supplies CDR1 SGHDN and CDR2 FVKESK.